The 29 T cell receptor beta chains given below trace back to one sample, sequenced in a study of shared clonotypes between healthy human individuals. Here immunoSEQ multiplex PCR was the method, and the copy in TCRdb shows in-frame clones only, minus some. The sample lists about 2.4 million clones, over 85% occurring once. The sample taken for sequencing was naive CD4+ T cells sorted from blood. Described subset: CD45RA+ positively selected. These TCRs come from a man aged 18 to 29 in good health.

In regard to this clone: Other DNA sequences in this sample translate to the same CDR3. This chain uses TRBV5-1 with TRBJ2-7; 9 bases line up with TRBD1. V shed 4 bases, J shed 2 bases, and the junction held 4 bases outside the gene matches. This CDR3 is built from 14 residues. The germline V gene encodes CDR1 SGHRS and CDR2 YFSETQ. CDR3 DNA sequence: TGCGCCAGCAGCCCGACAGGGGGACCCTACGAGCAGTACTTC. It specifies CASSPTGGPYEQYF.

The gene calls are TRBV5-4 and TRBJ2-3; 7 bases line up with TRBD2. The CDR3 consists of 15 residues. Losses at the gene ends were 4 bases for V and 1 base for J; bases not matched to a gene: 6. Germline-derived CDR1 and CDR2 are SGHNT and YYREEE (reference sequence). CDR3 sequence (DNA): TGTGCCAGCAGCCCCGGGGGGAGGGGCACAGATACGCAGTATTTT. This sequence encodes CASSPGGRGTDTQYF.

V gene TRBV27 combines with J gene TRBJ1-5; D not resolved. Trimming left V 3 bases short and J 4 bases short, with 7 bases between. The CDR3 length is 13 residues. CDR1 is MNHEY, CDR2 SMNVEV, per germline (reference sequence). Here the CDR3 DNA reads TGTGCCAGCAGTTTGGCCGAAAATCAGCCCCAGCATTTT. Translating gives CASSLAENQPQHF.

J is TRBJ1-1 and V is TRBV27; 7 bases align to TRBD1. With V trimmed by 7 bases and J by 3 bases, 5 bases remained unmatched. CDR1 and CDR2 from the germline V gene are MNHEY and SMNVEV (reference sequence). The CDR3 loop spans 13 amino acids. Here the CDR3 DNA reads TGTGCCAGCACCGGCCAGGGGGACACTGAAGCTTTCTTT. Its protein is CASTGQGDTEAFF.

This chain connects TRBV19 to TRBJ1-1; unclear D gene. The CDR3 length is 11 residues. The V end lost 10 bases, the J end lost 5 bases, and 11 bases lay between the germline ends. The germline CDR1 and CDR2 sequences are LNHDA and SQIVND (reference sequence). CDR3 protein: CATSVMTEAFF. The CDR3, as DNA: TGTGCCACCTCGGTTATGACTGAAGCTTTCTTT.

This chain joins TRBV18 and TRBJ1-4; the D gene is possibly TRBD1 (6 bases). Germline CDR1 reads KGHSH; CDR2 reads LQKENI. V was cut by 2 bases and J by 7 bases, with 11 bases left in between. This CDR3 comprises 14 residues. The CDR3 DNA is TGTGCCAGCTCACCAAACAGGGAGGCTGAAAAACTGTTTTTT. Amino acids: CASSPNREAEKLFF.

The CDR3 DNA follows: TGTGCCAGTAGTATTGGAGAAGGCGCCTCCTATAATTCACCCCTCCACTTT. Residues: CASSIGEGASYNSPLHF. J is TRBJ1-6 and V is TRBV19, with D unclear. V was trimmed by 3 bases and J by 0 bases, leaving 12 bases between them. The germline CDR1 and CDR2 sequences are LNHDA and SQIVND (reference sequence). This CDR3 region has 17 residues.

CDR3 loop: CASSQTGGKYEQYF. The DNA for the CDR3 is TGTGCCAGCAGCCAGACAGGGGGCAAATACGAGCAGTACTTC. This chain connects TRBV28 to TRBJ2-5; TRBD1 agrees at 10 bases. The J call may be wrong; the DNA end is better matched by TRBJ2-7. The length of the CDR3 is 14 residues. Germline CDR1 reads MDHEN; CDR2 reads SYDVKM.

The CDR3 loop reads CAWSPRGARGSYEQYF. The CDR3 nucleotides are TGTGCCTGGAGTCCTCGAGGGGCCAGGGGGTCCTACGAGCAGTACTTC. This sequence joins TRBV30 and TRBJ2-7; 7 nucleotides match TRBD1. This CDR3 contains 16 residues. V shed 2 bases and J 1 base; nucleotides not matched to a gene: 11. Germline loops: CDR1 GTSNPN, CDR2 SVGIG (reference sequence).

In the case of this clone: An end of the junction differs from the germline gene, which may be a read error. This same CDR3 is encoded by further DNA sequences in the sample. The chain links TRBV5-1 to TRBJ1-4; D perhaps matches TRBD1 (5 bases). Per the germline V gene, CDR1 is SGHRS and CDR2 is YFSETQ. The CDR3 has 15 amino acids. The CDR3 DNA follows: TGTGCCAGCAGCTTGGAGCAGGGAGCTAATGAAAAACTGTTTTTT. It translates to CASSLEQGANEKLFF.

The chain recombines TRBV2 with TRBJ1-2; possible D gene TRBD1, 5 bases. This CDR3 spans 11 amino acids. V was pared by 8 bases and J by 11 bases, with 15 bases between. Germline-derived CDR1 and CDR2 are SNHLY and FYNNEI. CDR3 protein: CASGGRGWYTF. The CDR3 coding sequence is TGTGCCAGCGGGGGTAGAGGATGGTACACCTTC.

The V and J genes are TRBV6-5 and TRBJ2-7, with D possibly being TRBD1 (6 bases). This CDR3 is 14 amino acids long. With 4 bases removed from V and 3 bases from J, the gap between germline ends came to 13 bases. From germline, CDR1 is MNHEY and CDR2 SVGAGI. The chain's CDR3 is CASSSMTGYYEQYF. The DNA of the CDR3 is TGTGCCAGCAGTTCGATGACAGGTTACTACGAGCAGTACTTC.

In its sample, this clone was seen once. At the DNA level, this CDR3 is encoded by other sequences in the same sample as well. The chain uses TRBV10-3 and TRBJ1-1, with 8 bases fitting TRBD1. Germline lookup yields CDR1 ENHRY and CDR2 SYGVKD. The CDR3 runs 13 residues. The junction had 2 bases not matched to a gene; V was cut back by 4 bases and J by 4 bases. The CDR3 region has the DNA TGTGCCATCAGTGCTACAGGGGGCACTGAAGCTTTCTTT. As protein: CAISATGGTEAFF.

The chain uses TRBV30 and TRBJ1-4; D gene unclear. Trimming shortened V by 2 bases and J by 0 bases, and 7 bases separated the two germline ends. Germline V gene data show CDR1 as GTSNPN and CDR2 as SVGIG (reference sequence). The CDR3 sequence is 14 residues long. The CDR3 DNA reads as TGTGCCTGGAGTTGGTCGGCAACTAATGAAAAACTGTTTTTT. It encodes CAWSWSATNEKLFF.

CDR3 in amino acids: CARQEGYRDTNTEAFF. For the CDR3, the DNA is TGTGCCAGACAAGAGGGGTACAGGGACACGAACACTGAAGCTTTCTTT. This chain connects TRBV19 to TRBJ1-1, with a weak D call TRBD1 (6 bases). The CDR3 loop spans 16 amino acids. The germline gives CDR1 LNHDA, CDR2 SQIVND (reference sequence). V was cut by 9 bases and J by 1 base, with 21 bases left in between.

The chain joins TRBV4-1 to TRBJ2-2, with D possibly being TRBD2 (5 bases). There are 17 residues in the CDR3. The V gene's germline CDR1 is MGHRA and CDR2 YSYEKL. Trimming removed 1 base at V and 1 base at J, with 13 bases between. CDR3 DNA: TGCGCCAGCAGCCAAGTTCGTGGAGGAGTGAACACCGGGGAGCTGTTTTTT. Translating gives CASSQVRGGVNTGELFF.

The chain combines TRBV5-6 with TRBJ2-1, with D possibly matching TRBD1 (5 bases). Germline CDR1 is SGHDT and CDR2 is YYEEEE. The CDR3 spans 14 residues. Trimming cost V 1 base and J 9 bases, with 14 bases left between them. CDR3 bases: TGTGCCAGCAGCTTGTACCAAGGGGCTGGTGAGCAGTTCTTC. This codes for CASSLYQGAGEQFF.

The table lists this clone with a count of one. V usage is TRBV11-2 and J usage is TRBJ2-5, with TRBD1 identical over 7 bases. TRBJ2-7 explains the end of the DNA better; the J call may be wrong. This CDR3 has 16 residues. Per germline, CDR1 SGHAT and CDR2 FQNNGV. This chain's CDR3 is CASSLTLGQGVYEQYF. DNA of the CDR3: TGTGCCAGCAGCCTAACCCTGGGGCAGGGGGTCTACGAGCAGTACTTC.

V is TRBV29-1 and J is TRBJ2-2, with D perhaps given as TRBD1 or TRBD2 (5 bases each). Germline V gives CDR1 SQVTM, CDR2 ANQGSEA. The CDR3 sequence is 15 residues long. V was cut by 7 bases and J by 0 bases, with 15 bases left in between. Here the CDR3 reads CSAGIGAANTGELFF. The CDR3 coding sequence is TGCAGCGCGGGAATTGGGGCGGCGAACACCGGGGAGCTGTTTTTT.

A note on this clone: This sample also contains other DNA sequences that code for the same CDR3. The chain joins TRBV6-5 to TRBJ1-6; no firm D call. CDR1 is MNHEY, CDR2 SVGAGI, per germline. V shed 3 bases and J shed 7 bases, with 4 bases lying between them. The CDR3 has 12 residues. The CDR3 reads CASSYPNSPLHF. CDR3 coding DNA: TGTGCCAGCAGTTATCCGAATTCACCCCTCCACTTT.

This chain links TRBV11-3 with TRBJ1-6; weak D call: TRBD1 (6 bases). Per the germline V gene, CDR1 is SGHNT and CDR2 is YENEEA. Trimming shortened V by 3 bases and J by 7 bases, and 16 bases separated the two germline ends. The CDR3 totals 16 residues. The CDR3 DNA sequence: TGTGCCAGCAGCTTGCGTTTCTTGAGGGGGAATTCACCCCTCCACTTT. Amino acid sequence: CASSLRFLRGNSPLHF.

This chain connects TRBV7-2 to TRBJ2-5; D may match TRBD1 or TRBD2 (5 bases each). Trimming cost V 4 bases and J 2 bases, with 8 bases left between them. The germline V gene encodes CDR1 SGHTA and CDR2 FQGNSA. CDR3 length: 13 amino acids. The DNA of the CDR3 is TGTGCCAGCAGCTGGGACCTGCAAGAGACCCAGTACTTC. Translation gives CASSWDLQETQYF. The whole variable domain, remainder taken from reference TRBV7-2 and TRBJ2-5, is GAGVSQSPSNKVTEKGKDVELRCDPISGHTALYWYRQSLGQGLEFLIYFQGNSAPDKSGLPSDRFSAERTGGSVSTLTIQRTQQEDSAVYLCASSWDLQETQYFGPGTRLLVL.

The rearrangement uses TRBV30 and TRBJ2-5, with 9 positions matching TRBD1. Losses at the gene ends were 3 bases for V and 1 base for J; bases not matched to a gene: 6. Per germline, CDR1 GTSNPN and CDR2 SVGIG (reference sequence). The CDR3 extends over 15 amino acids. CDR3: CAWSHGTGSQETQYF. The CDR3 nucleotides read TGTGCCTGGAGCCACGGGACAGGGTCCCAAGAGACCCAGTACTTC.

V gene TRBV5-4 combines with J gene TRBJ1-2; D possibly corresponds to TRBD1 (6 bases). The CDR3 loop spans 14 amino acids. Germline V lookup: CDR1 SGHNT, CDR2 YYREEE (reference sequence). V was trimmed by 2 bases and J by 8 bases, leaving 16 bases between them. In DNA, the CDR3 is TGTGCCAGCAGCTTTTCTGGTCCAGGGGCCGGCTACACCTTC. Translating gives CASSFSGPGAGYTF.

This clone was seen just once. This chain links TRBV18 with TRBJ2-7; D not certain. The germline V gene has CDR1 KGHSH and CDR2 LQKENI. This CDR3 contains 11 residues. Trimming left V 4 bases short and J 7 bases short, with 8 bases between. The CDR3 DNA reads TGTGCCAGCTCACTAGACTTGGAGCAGTACTTC. Protein product: CASSLDLEQYF.

A single count supports this clone. The same CDR3 also results from other DNA sequences found in this sample. The chain recombines TRBV18 with TRBJ2-1; TRBD1 matches 8 bases. Trimming at V came to 3 bases and at J to 3 bases, leaving 4 bases not matched to a gene. The CDR3 loop spans 15 amino acids. Germline CDR1 KGHSH, CDR2 LQKENI. The CDR3 DNA is TGTGCCAGCTCACCCCCGGGACAGGTCTACAATGAGCAGTTCTTC. Its translation: CASSPPGQVYNEQFF.

This clone came up once. A read error may account for a junction end that differs from germline. The chain links TRBV10-3 to TRBJ2-2; D unresolved. Germline V gene data show CDR1 as ENHRY and CDR2 as SYGVKD. The CDR3 loop spans 13 amino acids. The CDR3 loop reads CASSYWSAGELFF. The CDR3 nucleotides read TGTGCCAGCAGTTACTGGAGTGCCGGGGAGCTGTTTTTT.

This chain connects TRBV7-2 to TRBJ2-3, with D maybe TRBD2 (6 bases). Germline CDR1 SGHTA, CDR2 FQGNSA. There are 15 residues in the CDR3. The V gene lost 4 bases and the J gene lost 4 bases, with 15 bases spanning the gap. The chain's CDR3 is CASSSGDSEADTQYF. CDR3 sequence (DNA): TGTGCCAGCAGCTCGGGGGACTCCGAGGCAGATACGCAGTATTTT. Full variable domain (missing parts from reference TRBV7-2 and TRBJ2-3): GAGVSQSPSNKVTEKGKDVELRCDPISGHTALYWYRQSLGQGLEFLIYFQGNSAPDKSGLPSDRFSAERTGGSVSTLTIQRTQQEDSAVYLCASSSGDSEADTQYFGPGTRLTVL.

The chain links TRBV5-4 to TRBJ1-5; D unclear. CDR1 is SGHNT, CDR2 YYREEE, per germline (reference sequence). V was shortened by 4 bases and J by 9 bases, with 14 bases between the two germline ends. The CDR3 sequence is 13 residues long. This CDR3 reads CASSPDPSGPQHF. The CDR3 DNA sequence: TGTGCCAGCAGCCCGGATCCTTCGGGGCCCCAGCATTTT.